This TCR beta chain appears in the sequencing data of a study of blood T cell repertoires in COVID-19. Study-level background: Whether acute or convalescent, the COVID-19 samples came from the United States, Italy and Spain. The analysed material was cDNA or gDNA that came from T cells, B-cell-depleted T cells, or PBMCs.

Per germline, CDR1 SGHTA and CDR2 FQGTGA. Trimming at V came to 3 bases and at J to 3 bases, leaving 4 bases not matched to a gene. The CDR3 has 16 residues. In the original processing: Using reference gene primer amplification, nucleated cell counts were estimated. The method was immunoSEQ multiplex PCR; TCRdb's version includes in-frame clones alone and lacks a portion of them. The DNA was the basis for D and trimming; V, J and clone size are from that table. The sample includes approximately 390,000 clones, nearly 90% of them seen just once. This receptor was obtained from a man between 18 and 35 years old with active or convalescent COVID-19. The source material was peripheral blood. The chain has TRBV7-3 and TRBJ2-3, with TRBD2 identical over 12 bases. The CDR3 DNA follows: TGTGCCAGCAGCTTGGCTAGCGGGGGGGCGACAGATACGCAGTATTTT. Translated: CASSLASGGATDTQYF.